Listed below are T cell receptor beta chains from one sample, sequenced in a study of OX40 agonist ivuxolimab in advanced cancers. Clones were read by immunoSEQ multiplex PCR, and TCRdb kept only the in-frame ones, dropping some. The data contain 65,000 to 80,000 clones, about 84% of them singletons. The sequencing here drew on CD4+ or CD8+ T cells sorted from blood, taken in a trial of the OX40 agonist ivuxolimab. Source of these receptors: an adult with an advanced solid tumor such as melanoma, head and neck, liver or kidney cancer. Each CDR3 is given with its conserved first and last residue. A D gene is named only where the DNA matches it firmly. The size field is filled for only some rows; it gives once, few, many or a size class.

TRBV7-9,TRBJ1-2,-,-,15,TGTGCCAGCAGCCTAACCGGGACCTACCTCGAAGGCTACACCTTC,CASSLTGTYLEGYTF
TRBV1,TRBJ1-5,few,-,11,TGCACCAGCAGGAATCATCAGCCCCAGCATTTT,CTSRNHQPQHF
TRBV2,TRBJ1-3,few,-,14,TGTGCCAGCAGTGAAAGGTCCTCTGGAAACACCATATATTTT,CASSERSSGNTIYF
TRBV19,TRBJ2-2,-,-,14,TGTGCCAGTAGTTGGGGACAGAACACCGGGGAGCTGTTTTTT,CASSWGQNTGELFF
TRBV18,TRBJ2-5,-,-,15,TGTGCCAGCTCACCATCGATTCAAGGGTTTGAGACCCAGTACTTC,CASSPSIQGFETQYF
TRBV7-8,TRBJ2-5,-,TRBD1,15,TGTGCCAGCAGCTTAGCCCGAACAGGGGGGGAGACCCAGTACTTC,CASSLARTGGETQYF
TRBV6-1,TRBJ1-4,-,-,13,TGTGCCAGCATGGGCGGCCTTAATGAAAAACTGTTTTTT,CASMGGLNEKLFF
TRBV2,TRBJ1-5,-,-,14,TGTGCCAGCACCGGGAACCAAAAGGGTCAGCCCCAGCATTTT,CASTGNQKGQPQHF
TRBV18,TRBJ2-2,-,-,16,TGTGCCAGCTCACCCGGGTCGCCCGGGTGGACCGGGGAGCTGTTTTTT,CASSPGSPGWTGELFF
TRBV28,TRBJ2-1,few,-,15,TGTGCCAGCAGACCCGGGGGAAACTCCTACAATGAGCAGTTCTTC,CASRPGGNSYNEQFF
TRBV28,TRBJ2-2,-,-,12,TGTGCCAGCAGTCTGAACACCGGGGAGCTGTTTTTT,CASSLNTGELFF
TRBV6-5,TRBJ2-1,-,TRBD1,16,TGTGCCAGCAGTTCAAGAGGGACAGGAACCTACAATGAGCAGTTCTTC,CASSSRGTGTYNEQFF
TRBV2,TRBJ2-1,once,-,13,TGTGCCAGCAAAAGAACAGGGAGCAATGAGCAGTTCTTC,CASKRTGSNEQFF
TRBV10-1,TRBJ2-5,-,-,14,TGCGCCAGCAGTGAGATCCGGGGGGCCGAGACCCAGTACTTC,CASSEIRGAETQYF
TRBV6-1,TRBJ2-7,once,-,14,TGTGCCAGCAGTGAAGTTGGCCAGGCCTACGAGCAGTACTTC,CASSEVGQAYEQYF
TRBV5-8,TRBJ2-5,few,-,13,TGTGCCAGCACCTTCGAGGCGGGAGAGACCCAGTACTTC,CASTFEAGETQYF
TRBV18,TRBJ2-1,-,-,15,TGTGCCAGCTCACTCTACAGCGCGGCCTACAATGAGCAGTTCTTC,CASSLYSAAYNEQFF
TRBV5-1,TRBJ2-5,many,-,13,TGCGCCAGCAGCTTGGAAGGGGTCGAGACCCAGTACTTC,CASSLEGVETQYF
TRBV2,TRBJ1-3,-,-,14,TGTGCCAGCAGTAGGTATTCCTCTGGAAACACCATATATTTT,CASSRYSSGNTIYF
TRBV5-1,TRBJ2-1,-,-,15,TGCGCCAGCAGCTTGGGCCAGGGTGGGTACAATGAGCAGTTCTTC,CASSLGQGGYNEQFF
TRBV5-4,TRBJ2-2,-,TRBD2,16,TGTGCCAGCAGACCGGGACTAGCGGGATTCACCGGGGAGCTGTTTTTT,CASRPGLAGFTGELFF
TRBV6-1,TRBJ2-7,-,TRBD2,15,TGTGCCAGCAGAGAGGGACTAGCGGGAGGTGCCGAGCAGTACTTC,CASREGLAGGAEQYF